This T cell receptor beta chain was recorded in a study of cytomegalovirus exposure and HLA in healthy donors. The overall study: The same platform used for the roughly 610 first-cohort repertoires was also used for the 120 validation repertoires, as a later analysis reported. Points from the study as a whole: It was confirmed in vitro that three of the CMV-associated chains were specific for CMV antigens. Some TCR beta chains (roughly 160 of them) were listed as cytomegalovirus-associated. TCR sequences were mostly rare, though some public TCRs occurred in many donors.

The V end was cut by 2 bases, the J end by 8 bases, with 10 bases between. This CDR3 spans 12 amino acids. The germline CDR1 and CDR2 sequences are SGHTS and YDEGEE. Notes on this clone: Its antigen is as yet unknown.

Measured with immunoSEQ multiplex PCR; TCRdb has only the in-frame clones, and not every one. The sample holds about 50,000 clones, 93% seen once. This receptor was obtained from a woman between 18 and 29 years old in good health and CMV-seropositive. The sequencing input was PBMCs. The V gene is TRBV5-8, the J gene TRBJ1-1; D is unclear. CDR3 DNA sequence: TGTGCCAGCAGCTTTAGGACGGGGGAAGCTTTCTTT. Amino acids: CASSFRTGEAFF.